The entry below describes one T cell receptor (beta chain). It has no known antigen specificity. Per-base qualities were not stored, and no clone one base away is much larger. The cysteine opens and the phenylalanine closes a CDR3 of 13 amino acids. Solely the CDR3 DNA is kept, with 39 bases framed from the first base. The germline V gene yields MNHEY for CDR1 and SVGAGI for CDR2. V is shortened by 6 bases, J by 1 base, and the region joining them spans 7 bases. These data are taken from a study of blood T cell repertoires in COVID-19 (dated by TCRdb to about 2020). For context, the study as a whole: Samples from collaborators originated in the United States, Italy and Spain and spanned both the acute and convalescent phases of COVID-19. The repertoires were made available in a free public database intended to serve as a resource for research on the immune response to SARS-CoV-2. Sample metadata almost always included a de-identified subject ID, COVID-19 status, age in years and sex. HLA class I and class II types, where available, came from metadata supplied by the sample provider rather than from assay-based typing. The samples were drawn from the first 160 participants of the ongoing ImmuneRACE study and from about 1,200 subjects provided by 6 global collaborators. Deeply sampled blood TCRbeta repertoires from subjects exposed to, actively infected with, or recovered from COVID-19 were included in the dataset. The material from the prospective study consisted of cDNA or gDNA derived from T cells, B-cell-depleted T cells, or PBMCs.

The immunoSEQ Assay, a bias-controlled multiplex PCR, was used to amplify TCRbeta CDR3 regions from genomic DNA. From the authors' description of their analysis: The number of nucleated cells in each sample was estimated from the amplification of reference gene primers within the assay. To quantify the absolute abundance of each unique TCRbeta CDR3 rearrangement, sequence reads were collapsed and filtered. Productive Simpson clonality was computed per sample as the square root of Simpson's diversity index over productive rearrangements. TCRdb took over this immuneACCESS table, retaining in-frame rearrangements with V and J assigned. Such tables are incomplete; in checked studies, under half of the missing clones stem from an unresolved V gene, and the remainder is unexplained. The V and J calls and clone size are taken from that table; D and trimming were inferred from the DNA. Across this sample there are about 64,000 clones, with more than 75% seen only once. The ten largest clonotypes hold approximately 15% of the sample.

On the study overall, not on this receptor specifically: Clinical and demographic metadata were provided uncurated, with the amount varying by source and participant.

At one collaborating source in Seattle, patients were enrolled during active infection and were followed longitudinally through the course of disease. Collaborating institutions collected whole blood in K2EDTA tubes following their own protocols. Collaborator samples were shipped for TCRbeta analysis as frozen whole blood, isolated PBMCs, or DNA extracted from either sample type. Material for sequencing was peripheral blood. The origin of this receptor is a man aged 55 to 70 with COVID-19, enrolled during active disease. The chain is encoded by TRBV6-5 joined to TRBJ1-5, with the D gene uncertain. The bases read TGTGCCAGCAGCCACGGGAGCAATCAGCCCCAGCATTTT. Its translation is CASSHGSNQPQHF.